Listed here are 22 T cell receptor beta chains from one sample, sequenced in a study of low-dose radiotherapy and immunotherapy resistance in tumors. Alpha- and beta-chain coverage of first-strand cDNA came from TRAV- and TRBV-specific primers. It was with a constant-region primer and a V-primer adapter that TCRs were amplified over 20 PCR cycles. MiXCR was run by TCRdb on the reads, yielding one entry per CDR3 protein. The repertoire holds more than 7,000 distinct CDR3 sequences, with about 57% as singletons. The receptor source for this set is a human donor with advanced metastatic prostate, ovarian, gallbladder or colorectal cancer (not recorded which). This table probably holds off-target reads from a library built for another chain.

This chain links TRBV7-8 with TRBJ2-7, with 7 bases identical to TRBD1. The germline CDR1 and CDR2 sequences are SGHVS and FQNEAQ. The CDR3 runs to 14 residues. The V segment lost 4 bases and the J segment 2 bases; nucleotides outside the gene matches: 5. The CDR3 region has the DNA TGTGCCAGCAGCTCCAAAGGACAGGCCTACGAGCAGTACTTC. Encoded protein: CASSSKGQAYEQYF. Full variable domain (rest looked up from reference TRBV7-8 and TRBJ2-7): GAGVSQSPRYKVAKRGQDVALRCDPISGHVSLFWYQQALGQGPEFLTYFQNEAQLDKSGLPSDRFFAERPEGSVSTLKIQRTQQEDSAVYLCASSSKGQAYEQYFGPGTRLTVT.

Only a few counts were recorded for this clonotype. The chain joins TRBV10-3 to TRBJ1-6; possible D gene TRBD1, 6 bases. The CDR3 has 14 amino acids. The V gene lost 2 bases and the J gene lost 10 bases, with 12 bases spanning the gap. CDR1 ENHRY and CDR2 SYGVKD come from the germline V gene. CDR3 in DNA: TGTGCCATCAGTGAGACAGGGAGAAGGTCACCCCTCCACTTT. Its protein is CAISETGRRSPLHF.

Comments on this clonotype: A much larger clonotype is one base distant, so this may be a read error. V gene TRBV13 combines with J gene TRBJ2-2; D gene uncertain. The V end was cut by 4 bases, the J end by 6 bases, with 9 bases between. This CDR3 contains 13 residues. Germline assignment: CDR1 PRHDT and CDR2 FYEKMQ (reference sequence). CDR3 residues: CASSSRGSGELFF. CDR3 coding DNA: TGTGCCAGCAGCTCGAGAGGCTCCGGGGAGCTGTTTTTT.

This clonotype was seen only a few times. This chain uses TRBV2 with TRBJ1-5; 10 positions match TRBD1. From germline, CDR1 is SNHLY and CDR2 FYNNEI. The CDR3 sequence is 17 residues long. Trimming took 4 bases from V and 6 from J; bases not matched to a gene: 12. The CDR3 spells CASSGRDRGGSGQPQHF. The CDR3 DNA follows: TGTGCCAGCAGTGGCCGGGACAGGGGCGGTAGTGGTCAGCCCCAGCATTTT.

The sample holds one count of this clonotype. The rearrangement uses TRBV5-1 and TRBJ2-2; TRBD2 might be the D (5 bases). This CDR3 is 16 amino acids long. Germline CDR1 SGHRS, CDR2 YFSETQ. V lost 2 bases and J 1 base, leaving 12 bases between the germline ends. The CDR3 spells CASSFSGGGNTGELFF. CDR3 coding DNA: TGCGCCAGCAGCTTTTCCGGCGGAGGGAACACCGGGGAGCTGTTTTTT.

In its sample, this clonotype was seen a few times. The chain uses TRBV9 and TRBJ1-6; D is uncertain. Trimming removed 0 bases from V and 11 bases from J, with 12 bases in between. CDR1 and CDR2 (germline): SGDLS, YYNGEE. CDR3 length: 14 amino acids. The CDR3 DNA follows: TGTGCCAGCAGCGTAGGGACTGAGTGGGCACCCCTCCACTTT. This sequence encodes CASSVGTEWAPLHF.

The gene calls are TRBV5-4 and TRBJ1-2; D gene uncertain. This CDR3 spans 14 amino acids. V shed 4 bases and J shed 6 bases, with 16 bases lying between them. Germline CDR1 and CDR2: SGHNT and YYREEE (reference sequence). CDR3: CASSRAGRFHGYTF. For the CDR3, the DNA is TGTGCCAGCAGCCGCGCCGGAAGGTTCCATGGCTACACCTTC.

This clonotype has more than one count but fewer than ten. The chain is built from TRBV5-8 and TRBJ1-1, with 10 bases fitting TRBD1. V shed 4 bases and J 4 bases; nucleotides not matched to a gene: 7. Germline assignment: CDR1 SGHTS and CDR2 YDEGEE. This CDR3 contains 15 residues. CDR3 loop: CASSRRQGAGTEAFF. As DNA, the CDR3 is TGTGCCAGCAGCCGTCGACAGGGGGCCGGCACTGAAGCTTTCTTT.

This clonotype occurred a few times. The rearrangement links TRBV4-1 to TRBJ2-5; 11 positions match TRBD2. The CDR3 is 15 amino acids. V gave up 4 bases and J gave up 4 bases; unmatched junction bases: 5. The germline CDR1 and CDR2 sequences are MGHRA and YSYEKL. CDR3 sequence: CASSRLLAGAETQYF. The CDR3 DNA sequence: TGCGCCAGCAGCCGACTACTAGCGGGAGCAGAGACCCAGTACTTC.

This chain uses TRBV5-1 with TRBJ1-6; 9 nucleotides agree with TRBD1. The trim removed 4 bases at V and 7 bases at J, leaving 6 bases unmatched. The germline CDR1 and CDR2 sequences are SGHRS and YFSETQ. This CDR3 region has 15 residues. CDR3 sequence: CASSPRDRENSPLHF. The CDR3 DNA reads as TGCGCCAGCAGCCCTAGGGACAGGGAAAATTCACCCCTCCACTTT.

Worth noting for this clonotype: Likely a read error: the CDR3 ends without its conserved phenylalanine or tryptophan. The genes are TRBV18 and TRBJ1-5, with TRBD1 matching over 7 bases. The CDR3 is made up of 16 amino acids. Germline V CDR1 and CDR2: KGHSH, LQKENI. With 4 bases clipped from V and 2 bases from J, the junction kept 8 bases outside the gene matches. The CDR3 DNA reads TGTGCCAGCTCACGCGAGACAGGGTTGGGCAATCAGCCCCAGCATTTG. It codes for CASSRETGLGNQPQHL.

A few counts support this clonotype. The chain recombines TRBV5-4 with TRBJ2-3; TRBD1 matches 11 bases. Looked up from germline, CDR1 is SGHNT and CDR2 is YYREEE (reference sequence). Germline trimming cut 0 bases from V and 5 bases from J; bases unmatched to any gene: 2. The CDR3 has 15 amino acids. Here the CDR3 reads CASSLAGQGEDTQYF. The DNA for the CDR3 is TGTGCCAGCAGCTTGGCGGGACAGGGGGAAGATACGCAGTATTTT.

The chain joins TRBV19 to TRBJ2-3; 10 bases line up with TRBD1. The CDR3 has 15 residues. J lost 2 bases, V lost 4 bases, and 3 bases had no gene match. Germline V gives CDR1 LNHDA, CDR2 SQIVND (reference sequence). CDR3 residues: CASSRQGAYTDTQYF. CDR3 coding DNA: TGTGCCAGTAGTAGACAGGGGGCATACACAGATACGCAGTATTTT.

The chain combines TRBV5-4 with TRBJ2-5; TRBD1 aligns across 7 bases. V gave up 5 bases and J gave up 1 base; unmatched junction bases: 5. Germline CDR1 is SGHNT and CDR2 is YYREEE (reference sequence). This CDR3 contains 14 residues. The chain's CDR3 is CASRGDSGQETQYF. CDR3 DNA sequence: TGTGCCAGCAGAGGGGACAGCGGCCAAGAGACCCAGTACTTC.

V usage is TRBV12-3 or TRBV12-4 and J usage is TRBJ1-3; TRBD1 is a possible D gene (6 bases). The CDR3 contains 17 residues. V gave up 2 bases and J gave up 2 bases, with 16 bases separating them. The chain's CDR3 is CASSLNTRTVPGNTIYF. The CDR3, as DNA: TGTGCCAGCAGTTTAAACACCCGGACAGTTCCTGGAAACACCATATATTTT.

The rearrangement links TRBV9 to TRBJ1-2; D remains ambiguous. Germline CDR1 and CDR2: SGDLS and YYNGEE. Trimming removed 3 bases from V and 2 bases from J, with 14 bases in between. There are 15 residues in the CDR3. CDR3 nucleotide sequence: TGTGCCAGCAGCGCCCGGGATAGTGGAAACTATGGCTACACCTTC. Translated, it gives CASSARDSGNYGYTF.

This clonotype was seen more than once but under ten times. This sequence joins TRBV14 and TRBJ1-4; a possible D gene is TRBD1 (5 bases). This CDR3 comprises 12 residues. Between the trimmed V and J ends, which lost 4 bases and 8 bases, there was a span of 8 bases. Germline V CDR1 and CDR2: SGHDN, FVKESK. The CDR3 DNA is TGTGCCAGCAGCCTGCGGGGGGAAAAACTGTTTTTT. Translated, it gives CASSLRGEKLFF.

V is TRBV28 and J is TRBJ2-1; D is unclear. CDR3 length: 13 amino acids. From germline, CDR1 is MDHEN and CDR2 SYDVKM. With 5 bases removed from V and 1 base from J, the gap between germline ends came to 6 bases. The CDR3 region has the DNA TGTGCCAGCAGTCTGGTATCCTACAATGAGCAGTTCTTC. This encodes CASSLVSYNEQFF.

This clonotype was observed a single time. The chain is built from TRBV5-1 and TRBJ2-1; 14 bases map to TRBD2. CDR1 SGHRS and CDR2 YFSETQ come from the germline V gene. CDR3 length: 17 residues. V lost 8 bases to trimming and J lost 0 bases; unmatched junction nucleotides: 7. CDR3 sequence: CARGTSGGRSSYNEQFF. In DNA, the CDR3 is TGCGCCAGGGGGACTAGCGGGGGCCGGAGCTCCTACAATGAGCAGTTCTTC.

This chain's CDR3 is CASSLGERSYEQYF. CDR3 nucleotide sequence: TGCGCCAGCAGCCTGGGGGAGCGCAGTTACGAGCAGTACTTC. The chain combines TRBV5-1 with TRBJ2-7, with D perhaps given as TRBD1 or TRBD2 (5 bases each). The germline gives CDR1 SGHRS, CDR2 YFSETQ. This CDR3 has 14 residues. V was clipped by 4 bases and J by 4 bases, with 15 bases between them. Drawing the rest from reference TRBV5-1 and TRBJ2-7, the complete variable domain is KAGVTQTPRYLIKTRGQQVTLSCSPISGHRSVSWYQQTPGQGLQFLFEYFSETQRNKGNFPGRFSGRQFSNSRSEMNVSTLELGDSALYLCASSLGERSYEQYFGPGTRLTVT.

This chain links TRBV10-3 with TRBJ2-3, with 11 bases identical to TRBD1. This CDR3 has 15 residues. V trimming: 10 bases; J trimming: 3 bases; junction bases outside the gene matches: 9. CDR1 and CDR2 (germline): ENHRY, SYGVKD. The CDR3 loop is CATLSGTGGTDTQYF. The CDR3 DNA is TGTGCCACTCTGTCCGGGACAGGGGGGACAGATACGCAGTATTTT.

This clonotype was recorded a few times. V is TRBV2 and J is TRBJ1-1; 8 nucleotides line up with TRBD1. Germline trimming cut 10 bases from V and 1 base from J; bases unmatched to any gene: 5. Germline loops: CDR1 SNHLY, CDR2 FYNNEI. This CDR3 spans 13 amino acids. In nucleotides, the CDR3 is TGTGCCACCACCGGGACAGGGAACACTGAAGCTTTCTTT. This sequence encodes CATTGTGNTEAFF.